These 28 T cell receptor beta chains share one sample of origin, sequenced in a study of regulatory T cells in long-lasting Graves disease. With iRepertoire HTBI primers and Arm-PCR of CDR3 regions, TCR beta libraries were built. From the multiplex PCR reads, TCRdb called clonotypes with MiXCR, one entry per CDR3 protein. The repertoire has 400,000 to 500,000 distinct CDR3 sequences, around 16% of them found once; the top ten carry over 7%. Time point reported: newly diagnosed GD, antithyroid drugs for less than 3 months. From PBMCs, RNA was extracted and then used to make the TCR library. This same sample was also taken into another study, of T cells in Graves' hyperthyroidism and ophthalmopathy.

Source: peripheral blood mononuclear cells (PBMCs), taken at new diagnosis, from a patient treated with antithyroid drugs. The receptor source for this set is a middle-aged woman with Graves disease.

The CDR3 loop reads CAWSPAGGAGNTIYF. The CDR3, as DNA: TGTGCCTGGAGTCCAGCCGGGGGAGCTGGAAACACCATATATTTT. This rearrangement joins TRBV30 to TRBJ1-3, with D possibly being TRBD1 (5 bases). Germline V gene lookup returns CDR1 GTSNPN and CDR2 SVGIG (reference sequence). The CDR3 length is 15 residues. V lost 2 bases and J lost 2, with 13 bases in between.

This clonotype was recorded many times. This chain uses TRBV28 with TRBJ1-1; 8 bases line up with TRBD1. Germline CDR1 and CDR2: MDHEN and SYDVKM. The J segment lost 5 bases and the V segment lost 7 bases, leaving 9 bases of the junction unmatched. CDR3 length: 14 residues. The CDR3 reads CASNFQGAPTEAFF. The CDR3 coding sequence is TGTGCCAGCAACTTCCAGGGGGCCCCAACTGAAGCTTTCTTT.

At least ten counts were recorded for this clonotype. V gene TRBV29-1 combines with J gene TRBJ2-1; 11 bases fit TRBD2. With V trimmed by 6 bases and J by 2 bases, 6 bases remained unmatched. Germline V CDR1 and CDR2: SQVTM, ANQGSEA. CDR3 length: 15 residues. CDR3 sequence (DNA): TGCAGCGTGCGAAAACTAGCGGGAGCCTACAATGAGCAGTTCTTC. It codes for CSVRKLAGAYNEQFF.

This clonotype came up many times. This chain uses TRBV2 with TRBJ1-2; tentative D call: TRBD1 (6 bases). There are 13 residues in the CDR3. The V end lost 8 bases, the J end lost 0 bases, and 10 bases lay between the germline ends. The V gene's germline CDR1 is SNHLY and CDR2 FYNNEI. CDR3 DNA: TGTGCCAGCGGACAGACCGCTAACTATGGCTACACCTTC. This translates into CASGQTANYGYTF.

This clonotype was counted at least ten times. V and J are TRBV27 and TRBJ1-4, with 7 positions matching TRBD1. J was trimmed by 4 bases and V by 6 bases; bases with no gene match: 8. This CDR3 has 15 residues. In germline, CDR1 is MNHEY, CDR2 SMNVEV (reference sequence). CDR3 nucleotides: TGTGCCAGCAGGCGACAGGGAATGGGTAATGAAAAACTGTTTTTT. This codes for CASRRQGMGNEKLFF.

This clonotype was detected ten times or more. This rearrangement joins TRBV27 to TRBJ1-4; 9 nucleotides match TRBD1. V lost 4 bases to trimming and J lost 3 bases; unmatched junction nucleotides: 9. The CDR3 length is 17 residues. The V gene's germline CDR1 is MNHEY and CDR2 SMNVEV (reference sequence). The CDR3 region is CASSSWVDRGPNEKLFF. In DNA form, the CDR3 reads TGTGCCAGCAGTTCGTGGGTGGACAGGGGTCCTAATGAAAAACTGTTTTTT. The whole variable domain, remainder taken from reference TRBV27 and TRBJ1-4, is EAQVTQNPRYLITVTGKKLTVTCSQNMNHEYMSWYRQDPGLGLRQIYYSMNVEVTDKGDVPEGYKVSRKEKRNFPLILESPSPNQTSLYFCASSSWVDRGPNEKLFFGSGTQLSVL.

This CDR3 reads CASSPGTSGRRGWYEQYF. CDR3 nucleotides: TGTGCCAGCAGCCCTGGGACTAGCGGGAGGAGGGGTTGGTACGAGCAGTACTTC. This sequence joins TRBV7-9 and TRBJ2-7; TRBD2 matches at 15 bases. This CDR3 contains 18 residues. The ends lost 5 bases at V and 4 bases at J; junction bases unmatched: 12. Germline-derived CDR1 and CDR2 are SEHNR and FQNEAQ (reference sequence).

This clonotype came up a few times. An end of the junction differs from the germline gene, which may be a read error. The rearrangement links TRBV7-9 to TRBJ2-1, with TRBD2 matching 11 bases. Germline assignment: CDR1 SEHNR and CDR2 FQNEAQ (reference sequence). The CDR3 length is 15 residues. The CDR3 reads CASSLALTSGNGQFF. Here the CDR3 DNA reads TGTGCCAGCAGCTTAGCCCTGACTAGCGGGAATGGGCAGTTCTTC.

This chain uses TRBV24-1 with TRBJ2-5, with 10 bases matching TRBD1. The J call may be incorrect, as the DNA end agrees better with TRBJ2-1. The germline gives CDR1 KGHDR, CDR2 SFDVKD. The CDR3 contains 16 residues. Here the CDR3 reads CATSDQTGGGYNEQFF. In DNA, the CDR3 is TGTGCCACCAGTGATCAGACAGGGGGCGGGTACAATGAGCAGTTCTTC.

Ten or more counts support this clonotype. The chain links TRBV15 to TRBJ2-5; D tentatively reads TRBD1 or TRBD2 (5 bases each). Germline V gene data show CDR1 as LNHNV and CDR2 as YYDKDF (reference sequence). This CDR3 contains 14 residues. The ends were cut back, 0 bases at V and 2 bases at J, with 7 bases in the middle. CDR3 bases: TGTGCCACCAGCAGAGAGGGGGTACAAGAGACCCAGTACTTC. It specifies CATSREGVQETQYF.

Only a few counts were recorded for this clonotype. This chain connects TRBV5-4 to TRBJ2-3, with no clear D. V was cut by 4 bases and J by 3 bases, with 12 bases left in between. CDR3 length: 14 amino acids. Germline V gene sequence: CDR1 SGHNT, CDR2 YYREEE (reference sequence). The CDR3, as DNA: TGTGCCAGCAGCCCGAGGACCCTGACAGATACGCAGTATTTT. This gives the protein CASSPRTLTDTQYF.

This clonotype was detected ten times or more. The chain joins TRBV3-1 to TRBJ1-5, with 7 nucleotides matching TRBD1. CDR1 LGHDT and CDR2 YNNKEL come from the germline V gene (reference sequence). The V gene end was trimmed by 3 bases and the J gene end by 5 bases; junction bases not matched to a gene: 7. CDR3 size: 15 residues. CDR3 residues: CASSHAGQGDQPQHF. The CDR3 DNA reads as TGTGCCAGCAGCCACGCGGGGCAGGGGGATCAGCCCCAGCATTTT. The variable domain in full, completed from reference TRBV3-1 and TRBJ1-5, reads DTAVSQTPKYLVTQMGNDKSIKCEQNLGHDTMYWYKQDSKKFLKIMFSYNNKELIINETVPNRFSPKSPDKAHLNLHINSLELGDSAVYFCASSHAGQGDQPQHFGDGTRLSIL.

This clonotype was seen repeatedly, ten times or more. DNA for the CDR3: TGCGCCAGCAGCTTGGGCAGTCAAGATACGCAGTATTTT. It encodes CASSLGSQDTQYF. V usage is TRBV5-1 and J usage is TRBJ2-3; D not certain. V was shortened by 0 bases and J by 5 bases, with 7 bases between the two germline ends. The CDR3 has 13 amino acids. Germline CDR1 and CDR2: SGHRS and YFSETQ.

This clonotype was seen many times. The genes are TRBV29-1 and TRBJ2-1, with 14 bases aligning to TRBD2. V lost 7 bases to trimming and J lost 5 bases; unmatched junction nucleotides: 16. CDR1 is SQVTM, CDR2 ANQGSEA, per germline. The CDR3 length is 18 residues. The CDR3 region is CSAQGGLAGVSANNEQFF. CDR3 in DNA: TGCAGCGCCCAAGGGGGACTAGCGGGAGTCTCCGCGAACAATGAGCAGTTCTTC.

The chain couples TRBV7-2 to TRBJ2-3, with D possibly matching TRBD1 (6 bases). Per the germline V gene, CDR1 is SGHTA and CDR2 is FQGNSA. This CDR3 has 16 residues. V was pared by 2 bases and J by 4 bases, with 16 bases between. The chain's CDR3 is CASSLHRRQVADTQYF. CDR3 sequence (DNA): TGTGCCAGCAGCTTACACCGGAGACAGGTAGCAGATACGCAGTATTTT.

This clonotype was seen many times. The V and J genes are TRBV15 and TRBJ1-2, with TRBD1 identical over 12 bases. Looked up from germline, CDR1 is LNHNV and CDR2 is YYDKDF (reference sequence). V was clipped by 5 bases and J by 4 bases; unmatched bases: 8. CDR3 length: 16 residues. CDR3 in amino acids: CATSGPGQGASYGYTF. The CDR3 DNA sequence: TGTGCCACCAGCGGCCCGGGACAGGGGGCTTCCTATGGCTACACCTTC.

This clonotype was observed at least ten times. This sequence joins TRBV11-2 and TRBJ2-7, with 9 bases fitting TRBD2. The CDR3 runs 14 residues. After removal of 11 bases from V and 4 bases from J, the junction contained 12 bases not matched to a gene. Germline V gene lookup returns CDR1 SGHAT and CDR2 FQNNGV. The CDR3 region has the DNA TGTGCCTCGGGGATAGCTAGCGGGAAGTACGAGCAGTACTTC. It codes for CASGIASGKYEQYF.

With respect to this clonotype: The junction departs from the called germline gene at one end, perhaps through a read error. The chain joins TRBV6-1 to TRBJ2-1; 8 bases line up with TRBD2. The CDR3 runs 15 residues. CDR1 and CDR2 from the germline V gene are MNHNS and SASEGT. The CDR3 loop reads CASSLSGSSYNEQLF. The CDR3 DNA sequence: TGTGCCAGCAGCTTGAGCGGGAGCTCCTACAATGAGCAGCTCTTC.

This chain uses TRBV20-1 with TRBJ1-1; D gene uncertain. The CDR3 is made up of 14 amino acids. Germline V gene data show CDR1 as DFQATT and CDR2 as SNEGSKA (reference sequence). V dropped 3 bases and J dropped 7 bases, with 18 bases sitting between them. The CDR3 coding sequence is TGCAGTGCTAGTACCGATTCGATATTAGTTGAAGCTTTCTTT. It specifies CSASTDSILVEAFF.

The table lists this clonotype with many counts. This chain links TRBV12-3 or TRBV12-4 with TRBJ2-7; 10 bases map to TRBD1. The CDR3 spans 15 residues. The V segment lost 6 bases and the J segment 1 base; nucleotides outside the gene matches: 6. The CDR3: CASSLTGGQSYEQYF. The CDR3 coding sequence is TGTGCCAGCAGCTTGACAGGGGGCCAGTCCTACGAGCAGTACTTC.

This clonotype was counted between two and nine times. Here the CDR3 reads CATSEPGQGEGYTF. CDR3 sequence (DNA): TGTGCCACCAGTGAGCCGGGACAGGGTGAAGGCTACACCTTC. This chain uses TRBV24-1 with TRBJ1-2, with 9 bases aligning to TRBD1. Germline V lookup: CDR1 KGHDR, CDR2 SFDVKD. The CDR3 is 14 amino acids. J was trimmed by 8 bases and V by 4 bases; bases with no gene match: 7.

This clonotype was counted a few times. Being one base from a much bigger clone, this may be a read error. The V call is TRBV11-3, the J call TRBJ2-7; TRBD2 might be the D (5 bases). In germline, CDR1 is SGHNT, CDR2 YENEEA. V gave up 3 bases and J gave up 5 bases, with 14 bases separating them. This CDR3 is built from 14 residues. CDR3 loop: CASSFWKGANEQYF. CDR3 bases: TGTGCCAGCAGCTTCTGGAAGGGAGCCAACGAGCAGTACTTC.

This clonotype was picked up many times. The chain couples TRBV7-3 to TRBJ2-3, with TRBD2 matching over 10 bases. The CDR3 sequence is 16 residues long. After removal of 2 bases from V and 2 bases from J, the junction contained 4 bases not matched to a gene. Per germline, CDR1 SGHTA and CDR2 FQGTGA. CDR3 region: CASSLGLADYTDTQYF. In DNA, the CDR3 is TGTGCCAGCAGCTTAGGACTAGCGGATTACACAGATACGCAGTATTTT.

This clonotype was detected many times. The chain employs TRBV6-5 and TRBJ2-7; D gene ambiguous. The CDR3 contains 14 residues. Per the germline V gene, CDR1 is MNHEY and CDR2 is SVGAGI. V was trimmed by 0 bases and J by 5 bases, leaving 11 bases between them. CDR3 in DNA: TGTGCCAGCAGTTACTCCCGAGGTTCGAACGAGCAGTACTTC. Protein sequence: CASSYSRGSNEQYF.

This clonotype was detected many times. The V gene is TRBV20-1, the J gene TRBJ2-1; 10 bases map to TRBD2. The junction had 9 bases not matched to a gene; V was cut back by 0 bases and J by 10 bases. The CDR3 runs 15 residues. Germline-derived CDR1 and CDR2 are DFQATT and SNEGSKA (reference sequence). The CDR3 DNA sequence: TGCAGTGCTAGAGATCAAGCGGGAGGGCCTCGGGAGCAGTTCTTC. Its translation: CSARDQAGGPREQFF.

This clonotype was detected ten times or more. The chain is built from TRBV10-3 and TRBJ2-7; 14 bases fit TRBD2. The germline gives CDR1 ENHRY, CDR2 SYGVKD. V lost 2 bases to trimming and J lost 7 bases; unmatched junction nucleotides: 4. This CDR3 region has 15 residues. Here the CDR3 DNA reads TGTGCCATCAGTGAGGGACTAGCGGGAGGCGGAGAGCAGTACTTC. Its protein product is CAISEGLAGGGEQYF.

This clonotype was recorded many times. The chain links TRBV19 to TRBJ2-1, with D perhaps TRBD2 (6 bases). CDR1 is LNHDA, CDR2 SQIVND, per germline (reference sequence). The germline V and J ends were trimmed by 3 bases and 7 bases, with 16 bases remaining between them. The CDR3 has 15 amino acids. CDR3 bases: TGTGCCAGTAGTATGGGACTGTACTTGGGGAATGAGCAGTTCTTC. It specifies CASSMGLYLGNEQFF.

This clonotype has ten or more counts. This chain joins TRBV11-1 and TRBJ2-7; the D gene is possibly TRBD1 (5 bases). CDR3 length: 15 residues. V lost 1 base to trimming and J lost 4 bases, with 14 bases between them. The germline gives CDR1 SGHAT, CDR2 FQDESV (reference sequence). CDR3 sequence reads: CASSLDTGLPYEQYF. Written as DNA, the CDR3 is TGTGCCAGCAGCTTAGACACAGGCCTCCCTTACGAGCAGTACTTC.